The 18 T cell receptor beta chains below all came from one sample that was sequenced in a study of blood T cells in healthy people across ages. Primers used in a second PCR of about 7 to 12 cycles were a sample-barcoded 5' primer and a J-beta primer mix. Each CDR3 protein gets one entry after TCRdb re-called the 5' RACE reads with MiXCR. This sample has 1.5 million or so distinct CDR3 sequences, with less than 45% found just once. The specimen was blood. Receptors originate from a woman under 30 in good health.

The chain uses TRBV2 and TRBJ1-5; D is ambiguous. CDR1 is SNHLY, CDR2 FYNNEI, per germline. The CDR3 contains 13 residues. V lost 3 bases and J 4 bases, leaving 7 bases between the germline ends. In DNA form, the CDR3 reads TGTGCCAGCAGTGAGGCAGCTAATCAGCCCCAGCATTTT. It yields the protein CASSEAANQPQHF.

This sequence joins TRBV6-5 and TRBJ2-1; 10 nucleotides align to TRBD1. The CDR3 has 13 amino acids. V trimming: 6 bases; J trimming: 13 bases; junction bases outside the gene matches: 9. Per the germline V gene, CDR1 is MNHEY and CDR2 is SVGAGI. The CDR3 sequence is CASRETGGETQFF. CDR3 coding DNA: TGTGCCAGCAGAGAGACAGGGGGCGAGACCCAGTTCTTC.

This clonotype showed up just a few times. The chain combines TRBV3-1 with TRBJ1-4, with D uncertain. CDR1 is LGHDT, CDR2 YNNKEL, per germline (reference sequence). The CDR3 runs 12 residues. Trimming cost V 1 base and J 8 bases, with 5 bases left between them. The CDR3 loop reads CASSQVEEKLFF. CDR3 in DNA: TGTGCCAGCAGCCAAGTTGAGGAAAAACTGTTTTTT.

The rearrangement links TRBV27 to TRBJ2-7; D is perhaps TRBD1 (5 bases). V lost 6 bases to trimming and J lost 3 bases, with 21 bases between them. Germline V gene data show CDR1 as MNHEY and CDR2 as SMNVEV (reference sequence). The CDR3 extends over 16 amino acids. Written as DNA, the CDR3 is TGTGCCAGCAGCCCGCGGATGAGGACAAGAAACTACGAGCAGTACTTC. This codes for CASSPRMRTRNYEQYF.

This sequence joins TRBV28 and TRBJ2-7, with TRBD1 as a possible D gene (7 bases). The CDR3 extends over 15 amino acids. V lost 6 bases, J lost 3 bases, and 18 bases lay in between. Germline V CDR1 and CDR2: MDHEN, SYDVKM. The CDR3 spells CASRQGGGAYYEQYF. In DNA form, the CDR3 reads TGTGCCAGCAGACAAGGGGGCGGGGCATACTACGAGCAGTACTTC.

This rearrangement joins TRBV29-1 to TRBJ1-1; D gene unclear. V was clipped by 4 bases and J by 0 bases, with 9 bases between them. CDR1 is SQVTM, CDR2 ANQGSEA, per germline. This CDR3 has 13 residues. The CDR3 region is CSVGPGLNTEAFF. Written as DNA, the CDR3 is TGCAGCGTTGGCCCGGGTTTGAACACTGAAGCTTTCTTT.

About this clonotype itself: A much larger clone differs by one base, so this may be a read error. The rearrangement joins TRBV28 to TRBJ2-5; possibly TRBD1 for D (5 bases). The J call is in doubt because the DNA end fits TRBJ2-7 better. CDR3 length: 12 amino acids. CDR1 is MDHEN, CDR2 SYDVKM, per germline. CDR3 sequence (DNA): TGTGCCGGCAGTTTGACAGTGTACGAGCAGTACTTC. This translates into CAGSLTVYEQYF.

The rearrangement links TRBV4-1 to TRBJ2-7; a possible D gene is TRBD1 (6 bases). The CDR3 is 15 residues long. Trimming shortened V by 0 bases and J by 2 bases, and 11 bases separated the two germline ends. The germline V gene has CDR1 MGHRA and CDR2 YSYEKL. DNA for the CDR3: TGCGCCAGCAGCCAAGATCCCCGGGACACCTACGAGCAGTACTTC. Translation: CASSQDPRDTYEQYF.

The chain couples TRBV27 to TRBJ1-2; 8 bases are shared with TRBD1. The CDR3 is made up of 14 amino acids. Germline V gene lookup returns CDR1 MNHEY and CDR2 SMNVEV (reference sequence). Trimming removed 5 bases from V and 4 bases from J; junction bases left unmatched: 6. In nucleotides, the CDR3 is TGTGCCAGCAGTCGACAGGGGTGGACCTATGGCTACACCTTC. As protein: CASSRQGWTYGYTF.

V usage is TRBV12-3 or TRBV12-4 and J usage is TRBJ2-3; weak D call: TRBD2 (5 bases). V dropped 6 bases and J dropped 5 bases, with 9 bases sitting between them. CDR3 length: 12 amino acids. CDR3 DNA sequence: TGTGCCAGCAGGACTCGGGGAGATACGCAGTATTTT. It specifies CASRTRGDTQYF.

This chain uses TRBV27 with TRBJ2-5, with D unresolved. CDR1 and CDR2 from the germline V gene are MNHEY and SMNVEV (reference sequence). V was pared by 2 bases and J by 4 bases, with 8 bases between. This CDR3 contains 13 residues. This CDR3 is CASSLRYAETQYF. The CDR3 DNA is TGTGCCAGCAGTTTACGGTACGCAGAGACCCAGTACTTC.

The V call is TRBV9, the J call TRBJ2-4; D is undetermined. The CDR3 spans 14 residues. The V gene's germline CDR1 is SGDLS and CDR2 YYNGEE. Deletions cut 0 bases from V and 3 bases from J, with 7 bases between. DNA for the CDR3: TGTGCCAGCAGCGTAGACGCTTTCAAAAACATTCAGTACTTC. This sequence encodes CASSVDAFKNIQYF.

This clonotype was seen only a few times. V is TRBV19 and J is TRBJ1-4; perhaps TRBD1 as D (5 bases). CDR1 and CDR2 (germline): LNHDA, SQIVND (reference sequence). The CDR3 contains 16 residues. Trimming stripped 5 bases from V and 0 bases from J, with 13 bases between. CDR3 nucleotide sequence: TGTGCCAGTAGTCGCCGACAGAACCCAACTAATGAAAAACTGTTTTTT. Translation gives CASSRRQNPTNEKLFF.

This clonotype was counted a few times. V gene TRBV18 combines with J gene TRBJ2-4, with 7 bases matching TRBD1. Per germline, CDR1 KGHSH and CDR2 LQKENI. This CDR3 is built from 18 residues. V dropped 1 base and J dropped 7; count of bases not matched to a gene: 16. CDR3: CASSPRGRGQARRNIQYF. The CDR3 nucleotides are TGTGCCAGCTCACCACGAGGTCGCGGACAGGCCCGGCGGAACATTCAGTACTTC.

This rearrangement joins TRBV7-2 to TRBJ1-4; possibly TRBD1 for D (6 bases). V was trimmed by 5 bases and J by 10 bases, leaving 14 bases between them. In germline, CDR1 is SGHTA, CDR2 FQGNSA. The CDR3 is 13 amino acids. The CDR3 DNA reads TGTGCCAGCAGCCGACAGGTGGATGGAAAACTGTTTTTT. This encodes CASSRQVDGKLFF.

This chain links TRBV7-2 with TRBJ2-1; D call uncertain. Germline V gene lookup returns CDR1 SGHTA and CDR2 FQGNSA. This CDR3 contains 13 residues. V lost 2 bases to trimming and J lost 7 bases, with 9 bases between them. Written as DNA, the CDR3 is TGTGCCAGCAGCTTAATACGGATTAATGAGCAGTTCTTC. It encodes CASSLIRINEQFF.

In regard to this clonotype: The junction does not match germline at one end; this may be a read error. The V and J genes are TRBV5-1 and TRBJ2-1; 11 bases are shared with TRBD1. CDR1 is SGHRS, CDR2 YFSETQ, per germline. The CDR3 has 14 amino acids. As DNA, the CDR3 is TGCGCCGGCAGCTGGACAGGGGGCAAGAATGAGCAGTTCTTC. The encoded protein is CAGSWTGGKNEQFF.

V is TRBV6-1 and J is TRBJ1-2, with TRBD1 matching over 7 bases. The CDR3 runs 13 residues. The junction had 7 bases not matched to a gene; V was cut back by 4 bases and J by 8 bases. Per germline, CDR1 MNHNS and CDR2 SASEGT. The CDR3: CASSGYRGDGYTF. In DNA, the CDR3 is TGTGCCAGCAGTGGATACAGGGGTGACGGCTACACCTTC.